These T cell receptor beta chains were read from a single sample in a study of cytomegalovirus exposure and HLA in healthy donors. Here immunoSEQ multiplex PCR was the method, and the copy in TCRdb shows in-frame clones only, minus some. The sample gives approximately 120,000 clones, 75% to 85% of which show up once; nearly 9.5% is in the top ten. Source material: PBMCs. The receptors originated from a woman in her 50s in good health and CMV-seropositive. Each CDR3 is given with its conserved first and last residue. Each record gives: D gene, CDR3 length, V gene, clone size, J gene, CDR3 DNA, CDR3 protein. D genes are given only for firm matches. Part of the rows lack a size; the others show once, few, many or a class for expanded clones.

d_gene: NA
len: 13
v_gene: TRBV6-5
abundance: NA
j_gene: TRBJ2-7
CDR3nt: TGTGCCAGCATGGGGACACACTCCTACGAGCAGTACTTC
CDR3aa: CASMGTHSYEQYF

d_gene: TRBD2
len: 15
v_gene: TRBV6-1
abundance: few
j_gene: TRBJ2-3
CDR3nt: TGTGCCAGCAGGTTGTCGCTAGCGGGGGGAGATACGCAGTATTTT
CDR3aa: CASRLSLAGGDTQYF

d_gene: NA
len: 14
v_gene: TRBV9
abundance: NA
j_gene: TRBJ1-4
CDR3nt: TGTGCCAGCAGCGTGGACCAACGACAGGAAAAACTGTTTTTT
CDR3aa: CASSVDQRQEKLFF

d_gene: TRBD2
len: 15
v_gene: TRBV5-1
abundance: NA
j_gene: TRBJ2-5
CDR3nt: TGCGCCAGCAGCCCTAGCGGGGGGGCCGGAGAGACCCAGTACTTC
CDR3aa: CASSPSGGAGETQYF

d_gene: NA
len: 16
v_gene: TRBV19
abundance: NA
j_gene: TRBJ1-6
CDR3nt: TGTGCCAGTAGCCCTTACTCGGGGGGAGGTAATTCACCCCTCCACTTT
CDR3aa: CASSPYSGGGNSPLHF

d_gene: NA
len: 17
v_gene: TRBV10-3
abundance: NA
j_gene: TRBJ1-5
CDR3nt: TGTGCCATCAGTGAGTGGGCGAGGGGAGGGGCCAATCAGCCCCAGCATTTT
CDR3aa: CAISEWARGGANQPQHF

d_gene: NA
len: 15
v_gene: TRBV7-2
abundance: NA
j_gene: TRBJ1-2
CDR3nt: TGTGCCAGCAGCTTAGTGTTGGGGGCGAACTATGGCTACACCTTC
CDR3aa: CASSLVLGANYGYTF

d_gene: NA
len: 14
v_gene: TRBV30
abundance: NA
j_gene: TRBJ1-3
CDR3nt: TGTGCCTGGGTGGATTGGACTGCATTGAACACCATATATTTT
CDR3aa: CAWVDWTALNTIYF

d_gene: TRBD1
len: 18
v_gene: TRBV19
abundance: NA
j_gene: TRBJ1-2
CDR3nt: TGTGCCAGTAGTATAGGTTTTTCGACAGGGTTCCCTCATCATGGCTACACCTTC
CDR3aa: CASSIGFSTGFPHHGYTF

d_gene: NA
len: 14
v_gene: TRBV5-1
abundance: few
j_gene: TRBJ2-3
CDR3nt: TGCGCCAGCAGCTTGGGGGGCCCCACAGATACGCAGTATTTT
CDR3aa: CASSLGGPTDTQYF

d_gene: TRBD1
len: 18
v_gene: TRBV7-9
abundance: few
j_gene: TRBJ2-5
CDR3nt: TGTGCCAGCAGCGCTCATCTTCCGGGACAGGGGAGCCAAGAGACCCAGTACTTC
CDR3aa: CASSAHLPGQGSQETQYF

d_gene: TRBD2
len: 17
v_gene: TRBV5-4
abundance: NA
j_gene: TRBJ2-2
CDR3nt: TGTGCCAGCAGCCCCGGACTAGCGGGGGGGCCGCCCGGGGAGCTGTTTTTT
CDR3aa: CASSPGLAGGPPGELFF

d_gene: TRBD1
len: 14
v_gene: TRBV2
abundance: NA
j_gene: TRBJ1-2
CDR3nt: TGTGCCCTGCCACCGGGACAGGGCTCCTATGGCTACACCTTC
CDR3aa: CALPPGQGSYGYTF

d_gene: NA
len: 13
v_gene: TRBV29-1
abundance: few
j_gene: TRBJ2-7
CDR3nt: TGCAGCGTTGGGGGGGGCAATTCCTACGAGCAGTACTTC
CDR3aa: CSVGGGNSYEQYF

d_gene: NA
len: 11
v_gene: TRBV30
abundance: NA
j_gene: TRBJ2-2
CDR3nt: TGTGCCTGGCGGGGTGCCGGGGAGCTGTTTTTT
CDR3aa: CAWRGAGELFF

d_gene: NA
len: 14
v_gene: TRBV5-1
abundance: NA
j_gene: TRBJ2-1
CDR3nt: TGCGCCAGCAGCTTGACAGCGGGCGGCAATGAGCAGTTCTTC
CDR3aa: CASSLTAGGNEQFF

d_gene: TRBD2
len: 15
v_gene: TRBV5-1
abundance: once
j_gene: TRBJ2-7
CDR3nt: TGCGCCAGCAGCTCCTATAGCGGGAGAAACTACGAGCAGTACTTC
CDR3aa: CASSSYSGRNYEQYF

d_gene: NA
len: 14
v_gene: TRBV5-1
abundance: NA
j_gene: TRBJ2-2
CDR3nt: TGCGCCAGCACGGCGCAGGGTTACACCGGGGAGCTGTTTTTT
CDR3aa: CASTAQGYTGELFF

d_gene: NA
len: 15
v_gene: TRBV6-5
abundance: NA
j_gene: TRBJ2-1
CDR3nt: TGTGCCAGCAGTTACCGCGACATTTCTTACAATGAGCAGTTCTTC
CDR3aa: CASSYRDISYNEQFF

d_gene: TRBD2
len: 20
v_gene: TRBV6-1
abundance: NA
j_gene: TRBJ2-7
CDR3nt: TGTGCCAGCAGTGAACGTCGGCGGGGACTAGCTGACGCGAGCTCCTACGAGCAGTACTTC
CDR3aa: CASSERRRGLADASSYEQYF

d_gene: TRBD1
len: 15
v_gene: TRBV2
abundance: NA
j_gene: TRBJ2-2
CDR3nt: TGTGCCAGCAGGCCCGGACAGGGGGGAACCGGGGAGCTGTTTTTT
CDR3aa: CASRPGQGGTGELFF

d_gene: TRBD2
len: 15
v_gene: TRBV4-2
abundance: few
j_gene: TRBJ2-1
CDR3nt: TGTGCCAGCAGCCAAGAGTGGGCGGGAGGGCCGGGGGGGTTCTTC
CDR3aa: CASSQEWAGGPGGFF

d_gene: NA
len: 15
v_gene: TRBV2
abundance: NA
j_gene: TRBJ1-3
CDR3nt: TGTGCCAGCAGTGGCCAGGGGCTGGAACAAGGCACCATATATTTT
CDR3aa: CASSGQGLEQGTIYF